The clone carrying this T cell receptor (beta chain) has only a few counts. Its antigen is as yet unknown. V gave up 2 bases and J gave up 5 bases, with 12 bases separating them. The CDR3 contains 14 residues. Per germline, CDR1 LGHDT and CDR2 YNNKEL (reference sequence). The data are from a study of response to subunit inactivated influenza vaccine. Study observations and caveats: Few new T cells, the authors suggested, are recruited by each seasonal influenza vaccination.

Via MiXCR, TCRdb re-called the RT-PCR reads, giving one row per CDR3 protein. The data hold roughly 650,000 distinct CDR3 sequences, with 15% to 19% observed a single time. Sequences were derived from PBMCs from blood, sampled roughly 12 days after vaccination. The rearrangement uses TRBV3-1 and TRBJ2-5; D unresolved. The sequence came from a man aged 50 or older who received an inactivated influenza vaccine. CDR3 sequence reads: CASSQTVRRETQYF. The CDR3, as DNA: TGTGCCAGCAGCCAAACAGTTAGACGGGAGACCCAGTACTTC.